This T cell receptor (beta chain) was documented in a study of blood T cell repertoires in COVID-19. Study-level background: Samples representing acute and convalescent COVID-19 were sourced from the United States, Italy and Spain. Sources were T cells, B-cell-depleted T cells, or PBMCs; the material itself was cDNA or gDNA.

The assay was immunoSEQ multiplex PCR, and TCRdb's table has in-frame clones only and misses some. The sample consists of fewer than 250,000 clones, around 86% of them appearing once. Germline V CDR1 and CDR2: SQVTM, ANQGSEA. Trimming stripped 6 bases from V and 3 bases from J, with 12 bases between. This CDR3 has 12 residues. The chain has TRBV29-1 and TRBJ2-7; tentative D call: TRBD1 (6 bases). Sequencing input: PBMCs or T cells enriched from blood (not recorded which). The sequence came from a woman in her 40s with acute COVID-19. CDR3 loop: CSVRDTHYEQYF. The CDR3, as DNA: TGCAGCGTCCGGGACACTCACTACGAGCAGTACTTC.